Each of the 25 T cell receptor beta chains below was sequenced from the same sample in a study of blood T cell repertoires in COVID-19. TCRdb's copy holds only in-frame clones and misses some; the assay was immunoSEQ multiplex PCR. Of 250,000 to 350,000 clones listed, about 87% are singletons. Sequenced input: peripheral blood. The receptors here all came from a woman aged 25 to 39 who had recovered from COVID-19.

This clone has a single count. J is TRBJ1-1 and V is TRBV6-2 or TRBV6-3; 9 bases align to TRBD1. The ends lost 3 bases at V and 8 bases at J; junction bases unmatched: 10. CDR1 is MNHEY and CDR2 is SVGEGT in the germline V gene. The CDR3 contains 15 residues. Written as DNA, the CDR3 is TGTGCCAGCAGTTATTGGGGACAGGGCCGTCTGGAAGCTTTCTTT. Its translation is CASSYWGQGRLEAFF.

Here the CDR3 DNA reads TGTGCCAGCAGCTTCAGGGATCTTGAAGCTTTCTTT. Protein sequence: CASSFRDLEAFF. The rearrangement uses TRBV7-9 and TRBJ1-1; D may be TRBD1 (5 bases). The CDR3 runs 12 residues. Germline lookup yields CDR1 SEHNR and CDR2 FQNEAQ (reference sequence). The V end lost 3 bases, the J end lost 7 bases, and 9 bases lay between the germline ends.

CDR3 residues: CASKGDRLQPQHF. In nucleotides, the CDR3 is TGTGCCAGCAAGGGAGATCGACTTCAGCCCCAGCATTTT. This chain joins TRBV2 and TRBJ1-5; D gene ambiguous. Germline V CDR1 and CDR2: SNHLY, FYNNEI. The CDR3 consists of 13 residues. The V end was cut by 7 bases, the J end by 6 bases, with 13 bases between.

This chain connects TRBV16 to TRBJ1-5, with TRBD1 as a possible D gene (5 bases). Germline lookup yields CDR1 KGHSY and CDR2 FQNENV. Trimming removed 0 bases from V and 3 bases from J, with 9 bases in between. This CDR3 has 15 amino acids. The CDR3 here is CASSQSGQTNQPQHF. DNA of the CDR3: TGTGCCAGCAGCCAATCGGGGCAGACCAATCAGCCCCAGCATTTT. Looking up the rest from reference TRBV16 and TRBJ1-5 gives the full variable domain: GEEVAQTPKHLVRGEGQKAKLYCAPIKGHSYVFWYQQVLKNEFKFLISFQNENVFDETGMPKERFSAKCLPNSPCSLEIQATKLEDSAVYFCASSQSGQTNQPQHFGDGTRLSIL.

This rearrangement joins TRBV5-1 to TRBJ1-2; weak D call: TRBD1 (5 bases). Germline loops: CDR1 SGHRS, CDR2 YFSETQ. The CDR3 contains 14 residues. Trimming cost V 0 bases and J 7 bases, with 13 bases left between them. The CDR3 protein is CASSLGREDGGYTF. CDR3 bases: TGCGCCAGCAGCTTGGGCAGGGAGGATGGTGGCTACACCTTC.

The chain employs TRBV5-5 and TRBJ2-6; D is undetermined. The germline V gene has CDR1 SGHKS and CDR2 YYEKEE (reference sequence). Trimming removed 0 bases at V and 0 bases at J, with 7 bases between. This CDR3 has 16 amino acids. CDR3 sequence reads: CASSLGASSGANVLTF. The CDR3 DNA follows: TGTGCCAGCAGCTTGGGGGCCAGCTCTGGGGCCAACGTCCTGACTTTC.

The DNA of the CDR3 is TGTGCCAGCAGCCCCCCCTTTAGCCGGGTTAGCACCGGGGAGCTGTTTTTT. As protein: CASSPPFSRVSTGELFF. The chain has TRBV3-1 (or the pseudogene TRBV3-2) and TRBJ2-2; D unresolved. Trimming removed 4 bases from V and 4 bases from J, with 19 bases in between. The CDR3 consists of 17 residues. CDR1 and CDR2 (germline): LGHDT, YNNKEL (reference sequence).

This clone was seen just once. The V gene is TRBV7-9, the J gene TRBJ1-6; 7 nucleotides agree with TRBD1. In germline, CDR1 is SEHNR, CDR2 FQNEAQ (reference sequence). This CDR3 is built from 15 residues. The junction had 11 bases not matched to a gene; V was cut back by 5 bases and J by 10 bases. The CDR3, as DNA: TGTGCCAGCAGCCGTACAGGGGCAGGGGAGTCACCCCTCCACTTT. Translating it yields CASSRTGAGESPLHF.

The chain carries TRBV7-3 and TRBJ1-4; D not certain. Germline V gives CDR1 SGHTA, CDR2 FQGTGA. This CDR3 is built from 13 residues. With 5 bases removed from V and 8 bases from J, the gap between germline ends came to 12 bases. The CDR3 spells CASSAYLGEKLFF. In nucleotides, the CDR3 is TGTGCCAGCAGCGCATATTTGGGCGAAAAACTGTTTTTT.

The V gene is TRBV4-2, the J gene TRBJ2-5; 10 bases agree with TRBD2. With V trimmed by 2 bases and J by 2 bases, 5 bases remained unmatched. This CDR3 has 16 amino acids. Looked up from germline, CDR1 is LGHNA and CDR2 is YNFKEQ. In DNA form, the CDR3 reads TGTGCCAGCAGCCAACAGGTGACTAGCGGGCAAGAGACCCAGTACTTC. Protein: CASSQQVTSGQETQYF.

This chain uses TRBV4-1 with TRBJ2-3; TRBD2 aligns across 14 bases. V shed 4 bases and J 1 base; nucleotides not matched to a gene: 4. Germline CDR1 and CDR2: MGHRA and YSYEKL. The CDR3 spans 17 residues. CDR3 sequence (DNA): TGCGCCAGCAGCCTCGGACTAGCGGGGGGCGGCACAGATACGCAGTATTTT. Encoded protein: CASSLGLAGGGTDTQYF.

The chain has TRBV24-1 and TRBJ2-3; 11 bases align to TRBD2. Germline V CDR1 and CDR2: KGHDR, SFDVKD. The V segment lost 2 bases and the J segment 0 bases; nucleotides outside the gene matches: 12. The CDR3 consists of 20 residues. The CDR3 spells CATSDSSPGLAASSTDTQYF. The CDR3, as DNA: TGTGCCACCAGTGATTCAAGCCCGGGACTAGCGGCGTCTAGCACAGATACGCAGTATTTT.

This clone has only one observation. DNA of the CDR3: TGTGCCAGCAGTTTAACACTAGGAGTGTCAGATACGCAGTATTTT. Residues: CASSLTLGVSDTQYF. The V call is TRBV27, the J call TRBJ2-3, with a weak D call TRBD2 (5 bases). V gave up 2 bases and J gave up 4 bases, with 13 bases separating them. This CDR3 contains 15 residues. From germline, CDR1 is MNHEY and CDR2 SMNVEV (reference sequence).

The chain combines TRBV28 with TRBJ2-7; D might be TRBD2 (6 bases). CDR3 length: 12 residues. V shed 7 bases and J shed 6 bases, with 13 bases lying between them. The germline CDR1 and CDR2 sequences are MDHEN and SYDVKM. The CDR3 DNA reads TGTGCCAGCACACTCCGGGGGAGCGAGCAGTACTTC. It codes for CASTLRGSEQYF. The full variable domain, with the rest looked up from reference TRBV28 and TRBJ2-7, is DVKVTQSSRYLVKRTGEKVFLECVQDMDHENMFWYRQDPGLGLRLIYFSYDVKMKEKGDIPEGYSVSREKKERFSLILESASTNQTSMYLCASTLRGSEQYFGPGTRLTVT.

The chain is built from TRBV7-2 and TRBJ1-6; D is unresolved. There are 14 residues in the CDR3. V dropped 1 base and J dropped 7 bases, with 8 bases sitting between them. CDR1 and CDR2 (germline): SGHTA, FQGNSA. The CDR3 nucleotides are TGTGCCAGCAGCTTAGTTGGCTCAAATTCACCCCTCCACTTT. Protein sequence: CASSLVGSNSPLHF.

The rearrangement uses TRBV4-3 and TRBJ2-5, with D possibly matching TRBD1 (5 bases). Trimming pared 4 bases from V and 5 bases from J, leaving 17 bases between. Germline V gene data show CDR1 as LGHNA and CDR2 as YSLEER. The CDR3 covers 15 residues. The CDR3 sequence: CASSLFTGEAETQYF. The DNA for the CDR3 is TGCGCCAGCAGCCTTTTTACAGGAGAAGCGGAGACCCAGTACTTC.

The chain carries TRBV30 and TRBJ2-2; the match to TRBD1 covers 7 bases. The CDR3 has 16 residues. The V gene's germline CDR1 is GTSNPN and CDR2 SVGIG (reference sequence). The J segment lost 7 bases and the V segment lost 0 bases, leaving 11 bases of the junction unmatched. CDR3 sequence: CAWSVIGSGGVGELFF. The CDR3 nucleotides read TGTGCCTGGAGTGTAATCGGGTCAGGGGGTGTCGGGGAGCTGTTTTTT.

J is TRBJ1-5 and V is TRBV5-1; the D is unclear. This CDR3 has 15 amino acids. In germline, CDR1 is SGHRS, CDR2 YFSETQ. Trimming took off 2 bases at V and 7 bases at J, with 16 bases between the two ends. The CDR3 coding sequence is TGCGCCAGCAGCTTTATTGGGGAGGCGGGGCAGCCCCAGCATTTT. This translates into CASSFIGEAGQPQHF.

J is TRBJ1-1 and V is TRBV2, with D perhaps matching TRBD1 (6 bases). V lost 2 bases, J lost 4 bases, and 11 bases lay in between. CDR3 length: 14 residues. Germline loops: CDR1 SNHLY, CDR2 FYNNEI. In nucleotides, the CDR3 is TGTGCCAGCAGTGAATGGGGGCGCGGCACTGAAGCTTTCTTT. Its translation is CASSEWGRGTEAFF.

The CDR3 coding sequence is TGTGCCAGCAGCTTATCAGGGCCAATGAACACTGAAGCTTTCTTT. As protein: CASSLSGPMNTEAFF. This chain uses TRBV7-2 with TRBJ1-1, with D tentatively TRBD1 (5 bases). Trimming stripped 2 bases from V and 0 bases from J, with 10 bases between. This CDR3 comprises 15 residues. CDR1 is SGHTA and CDR2 is FQGNSA in the germline V gene.

The rearrangement links TRBV9 to TRBJ2-5; weak D call: TRBD2 (6 bases). CDR1 and CDR2 (germline): SGDLS, YYNGEE. Trimming took 1 base from V and 4 from J, leaving 11 bases between them. This CDR3 contains 14 residues. CDR3 coding DNA: TGTGCCAGCAGCGTAACCGGGGGTTTAGAGACCCAGTACTTC. Its protein is CASSVTGGLETQYF.

The J gene is TRBJ2-5, the V gene TRBV11-2, with 12 bases lining up with TRBD2. V was pared by 4 bases and J by 4 bases, with 10 bases of the junction left unmatched. Germline CDR1 is SGHAT and CDR2 is FQNNGV. This CDR3 contains 17 residues. The chain's CDR3 is CASSSETSGGCSETQYF. The CDR3 region has the DNA TGTGCCAGCAGCTCAGAAACTAGCGGGGGGTGCTCAGAGACCCAGTACTTC.

This chain connects TRBV10-3 to TRBJ1-6, with 7 nucleotides matching TRBD1. CDR1 and CDR2 (germline): ENHRY, SYGVKD. The CDR3 is made up of 13 amino acids. The ends lost 6 bases at V and 6 bases at J; junction bases unmatched: 2. CDR3 loop: CAIRGDSNSPLHF. The CDR3 DNA sequence: TGTGCCATCAGGGGGGACAGTAATTCACCCCTCCACTTT.

This rearrangement joins TRBV28 to TRBJ2-7; tentatively, D is TRBD2 (6 bases). Trimming left V 5 bases short and J 7 bases short, with 21 bases between. This CDR3 region has 15 residues. The germline V gene encodes CDR1 MDHEN and CDR2 SYDVKM. This chain's CDR3 is CASSIGGSPAGEQYF. The CDR3 bases are TGTGCCAGCAGTATAGGAGGGAGCCCGGCGGGAGAGCAGTACTTC.

J is TRBJ1-4 and V is TRBV5-1, with D perhaps matching TRBD1 (6 bases). The germline V gene encodes CDR1 SGHRS and CDR2 YFSETQ. Trimming took 7 bases from V and 3 from J, leaving 16 bases between them. The CDR3 is made up of 15 amino acids. The CDR3 nucleotides read TGCGCCAGCTCCCTCTGGTGGGGGCCTAATGAAAAACTGTTTTTT. It is translated as CASSLWWGPNEKLFF.